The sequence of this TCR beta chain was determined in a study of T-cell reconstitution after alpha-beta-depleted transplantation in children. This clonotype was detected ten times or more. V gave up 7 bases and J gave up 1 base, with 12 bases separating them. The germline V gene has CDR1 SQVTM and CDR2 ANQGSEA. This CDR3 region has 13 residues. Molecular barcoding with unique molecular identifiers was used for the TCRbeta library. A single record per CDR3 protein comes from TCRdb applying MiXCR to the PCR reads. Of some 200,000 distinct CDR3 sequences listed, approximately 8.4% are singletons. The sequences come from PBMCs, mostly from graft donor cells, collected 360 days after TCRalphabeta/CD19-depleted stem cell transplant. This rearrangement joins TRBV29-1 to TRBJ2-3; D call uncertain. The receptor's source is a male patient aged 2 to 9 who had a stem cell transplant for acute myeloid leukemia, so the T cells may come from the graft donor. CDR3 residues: CSDRPPRTDTQYF. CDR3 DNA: TGCAGCGACCGACCGCCACGCACAGATACGCAGTATTTT.